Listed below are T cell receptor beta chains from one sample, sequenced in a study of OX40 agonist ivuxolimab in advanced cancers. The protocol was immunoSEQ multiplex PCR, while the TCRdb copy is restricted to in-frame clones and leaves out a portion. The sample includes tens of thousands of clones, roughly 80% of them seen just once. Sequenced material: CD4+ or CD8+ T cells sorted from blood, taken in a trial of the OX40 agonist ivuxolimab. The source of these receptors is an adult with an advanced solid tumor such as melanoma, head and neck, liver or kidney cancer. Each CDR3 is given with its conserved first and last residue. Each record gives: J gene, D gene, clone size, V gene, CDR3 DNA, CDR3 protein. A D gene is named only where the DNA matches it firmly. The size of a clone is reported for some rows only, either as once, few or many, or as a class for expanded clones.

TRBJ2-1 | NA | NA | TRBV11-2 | TGTGCCAGCAGCTTTGACTTAGCCCAGTACAATGAGCAGTTCTTC | CASSFDLAQYNEQFF
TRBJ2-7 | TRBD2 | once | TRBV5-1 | TGCGCCAGCAGCTTGATGGGGGGGTCCTACGAGCAGTACTTC | CASSLMGGSYEQYF
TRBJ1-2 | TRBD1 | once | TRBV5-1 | TGCGCCAGCAGCCCGGGACAGGGAGGGGACTATGGCTACACCTTC | CASSPGQGGDYGYTF
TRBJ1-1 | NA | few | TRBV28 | TGTGCCAGCAGTTTGGAAGGCACTGAAGCTTTCTTT | CASSLEGTEAFF
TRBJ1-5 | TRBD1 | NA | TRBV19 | TGTGCCAGTAGTATAGGGCATTCGGGGGACAGGGGTCAGCCCCAGCATTTT | CASSIGHSGDRGQPQHF
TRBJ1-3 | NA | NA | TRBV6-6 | TGTGCCAGCAGTTACTCGAGTGCGAGCTCTGGAAACACCATATATTTT | CASSYSSASSGNTIYF
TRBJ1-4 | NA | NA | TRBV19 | TGTGCCAGTAGTGCTCCCCGGACAGCCGATGAAAAACTGTTTTTT | CASSAPRTADEKLFF
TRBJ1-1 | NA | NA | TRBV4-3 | TGCGCCAGCAGCCAACTCAGTAACACTGAAGCTTTCTTT | CASSQLSNTEAFF
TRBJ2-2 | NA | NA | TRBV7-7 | TGTGCCAGCAGCGTAGAAACGGCCGACGGTTCCGGGGAGCTGTTTTTT | CASSVETADGSGELFF
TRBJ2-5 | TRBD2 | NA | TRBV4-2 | TGTGCCAGCAGCTCTATCTATACTAGCGGGGGTGAGACCCAGTACTTC | CASSSIYTSGGETQYF
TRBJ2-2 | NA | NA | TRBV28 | TGTGCCAGCAGTCGGAGCGACACCGGGGAGCTGTTTTTT | CASSRSDTGELFF
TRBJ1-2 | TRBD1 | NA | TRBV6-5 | TGTGCCAGCAGTTCCTTACAGGGGGGTGGCTACACCTTC | CASSSLQGGGYTF
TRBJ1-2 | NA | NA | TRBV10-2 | TGCGCCAGCAGTGAGAGAGGGGACTATGGCTACACCTTC | CASSERGDYGYTF
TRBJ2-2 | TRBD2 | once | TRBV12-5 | TGTGCTAGTGCTCCCCGGGGGGGGGAAGGGAACACCGGGGAGCTGTTTTTT | CASAPRGGEGNTGELFF
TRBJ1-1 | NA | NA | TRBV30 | TGTGCCTGGAGTGTTGAAGGGAGCACTGAAGCTTTCTTT | CAWSVEGSTEAFF
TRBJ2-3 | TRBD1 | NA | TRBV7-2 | TGTGCCAGCAGCACCCGGGACAGGCTCGATACGCAGTATTTT | CASSTRDRLDTQYF
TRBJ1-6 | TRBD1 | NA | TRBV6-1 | TGTGCCACCCAGACAGGGAGATTGGATTCACCCCTCCACTTT | CATQTGRLDSPLHF
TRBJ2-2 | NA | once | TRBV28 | TGTGCCAGCACCGGCGGGTCCGCGAACACCGGGGAGCTGTTTTTT | CASTGGSANTGELFF